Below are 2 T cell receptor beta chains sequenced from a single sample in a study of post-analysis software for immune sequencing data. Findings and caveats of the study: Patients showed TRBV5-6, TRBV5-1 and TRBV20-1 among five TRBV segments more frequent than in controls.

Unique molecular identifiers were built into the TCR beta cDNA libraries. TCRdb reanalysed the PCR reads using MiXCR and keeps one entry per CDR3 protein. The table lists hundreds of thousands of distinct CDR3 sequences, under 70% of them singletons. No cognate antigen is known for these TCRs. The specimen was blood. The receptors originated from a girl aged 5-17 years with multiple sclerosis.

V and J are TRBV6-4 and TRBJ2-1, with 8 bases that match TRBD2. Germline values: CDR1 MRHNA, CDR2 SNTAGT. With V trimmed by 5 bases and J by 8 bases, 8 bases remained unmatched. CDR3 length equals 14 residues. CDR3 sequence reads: CASSMAGGIHEQFF. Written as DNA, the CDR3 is TGTGCCAGCAGTATGGCGGGGGGAATACATGAGCAGTTCTTC.

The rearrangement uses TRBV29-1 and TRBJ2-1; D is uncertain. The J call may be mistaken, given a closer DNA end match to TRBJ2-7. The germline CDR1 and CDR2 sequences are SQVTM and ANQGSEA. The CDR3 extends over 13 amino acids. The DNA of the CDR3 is TGCAGCGTTGAAATTGGTGGCAACTACGAGCAGTACTTC. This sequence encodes CSVEIGGNYEQYF.